The subject of this entry is one T cell receptor beta chain. The data derive from a study of blood T cell repertoires in COVID-19. Study-wide background: T cells, B-cell-depleted T cells, or PBMCs provided the cDNA or gDNA that served as material.

The CDR3 length is 18 residues. Germline V gives CDR1 MDHEN, CDR2 SYDVKM. The germline V and J ends were trimmed by 1 base and 3 bases, with 19 bases remaining between them. TCRdb's table, derived via immunoSEQ multiplex PCR, lists solely in-frame clones and lacks some. Among about 260,000 clones, 88% were seen once, and the ten largest hold 3.5% to 4.5%. The chain uses TRBV28 and TRBJ1-5, with a possible D match to TRBD1 (6 bases). The clonotype comes from a man aged 55-75 years who had recovered from COVID-19. The sequenced material came from peripheral blood. The DNA of the CDR3 is TGTGCCAGCAGTTTATCGGCTGTGGACAGCAGACTCAATCAGCCCCAGCATTTT. It specifies CASSLSAVDSRLNQPQHF.